This is a list of T cell receptor beta chains from one sample in a study of cytomegalovirus exposure and HLA in healthy donors. The table came from immunoSEQ multiplex PCR; TCRdb's copy has only in-frame clones and leaves some out. The sample contains 110,000 or so clones, about nine tenths of which appear only once. The sequenced sample was PBMCs. Receptors originate from a man aged 18 to 29 in good health and CMV-seronegative. CDR3s leave out the opening cysteine and the closing phenylalanine or tryptophan. Fields, in order: V gene, J gene, CDR3 protein.

TRBV6-6	TRBJ2-1	ASSYSMRERQF
TRBV4-1	TRBJ2-1	ASSPRLRWHEQF
TRBV19	TRBJ2-1	ASSMGTGTYDEQF
TRBV28	TRBJ1-1	ASSFRQAFFTEAF
TRBV5-1	TRBJ2-5	ASSLELPSFLAGVLETQY
TRBV11-3	TRBJ2-7	ASSLGSLYEQY
TRBV6-5	TRBJ1-1	ASSYSSGGEAF
TRBV28	TRBJ2-3	ASSLWVPTRLAGNTDTQY
TRBV29-1	TRBJ1-2	SVQGMRQISNYGYT
TRBV10-3	TRBJ1-6	AISAGREGSPLH
TRBV5-1	TRBJ1-1	ASSKGHTGVAEAF
TRBV7-9	TRBJ1-5	ASSLIPMWGEDQPQH
TRBV19	TRBJ2-7	ASQNGGAYEQY